The 11 T cell receptor beta chains below were found in one sample sequenced in a study of Ad26.COV2.S vaccination and SARS-CoV-2 variants. The table came from immunoSEQ multiplex PCR; TCRdb's copy has only in-frame clones and leaves some out. The sample has about 500,000 clones; roughly nine tenths are singletons. Treatment in this sample: approximately 18 received Ad26.COV2.S at low or high dose, single or two shots; about five received placebo; per-sample allocation not given. Specimens were obtained on day 63 following the first vaccine or placebo injection. This material consisted of peripheral blood, taken in a trial of Ad26.COV2.S vaccine versus placebo. Every receptor here comes from a person aged 18-65 years who received the Ad26.COV2.S COVID-19 vaccine or a placebo.

A single count supports this clone. V gene TRBV12-3 or TRBV12-4 combines with J gene TRBJ1-1; tentatively, D is TRBD1 (5 bases). There are 12 residues in the CDR3. The V and J ends lost 3 bases and 10 bases respectively, with 12 bases between them. The CDR3 region is CASSLGQGRAFF. DNA for the CDR3: TGTGCCAGCAGTTTGGGGCAGGGAAGAGCTTTCTTT.

This chain links TRBV7-9 with TRBJ2-5; 8 nucleotides match TRBD2. V gave up 1 base and J gave up 7 bases; unmatched junction bases: 14. Germline V gene sequence: CDR1 SEHNR, CDR2 FQNEAQ (reference sequence). The length of the CDR3 is 17 residues. The CDR3 coding sequence is TGTGCCAGCAGCTTAGAGTTCTGGCGGGGGGATCCCGTGACCCAGTACTTC. The encoded protein is CASSLEFWRGDPVTQYF. Variable domain in full (rest from reference TRBV7-9 and TRBJ2-5): DTGVSQNPRHKITKRGQNVTFRCDPISEHNRLYWYRQTLGQGPEFLTYFQNEAQLEKSRLLSDRFSAERPKGSFSTLEIQRTEQGDSAMYLCASSLEFWRGDPVTQYFGPGTRLLVL.

This clone was seen just once. The gene calls are TRBV4-1 and TRBJ2-3; D ambiguous. The CDR3 extends over 15 amino acids. CDR1 is MGHRA, CDR2 YSYEKL, per germline. V was cut by 0 bases and J by 0 bases, with 7 bases left in between. CDR3 bases: TGCGCCAGCAGCCAAGAGGCCCTCAGCACAGATACGCAGTATTTT. The encoded protein is CASSQEALSTDTQYF.

V gene TRBV7-9 combines with J gene TRBJ1-2; the D is unclear. This CDR3 has 15 amino acids. Trimming removed 1 base at V and 7 bases at J, with 16 bases between. Germline loops: CDR1 SEHNR, CDR2 FQNEAQ (reference sequence). CDR3 region: CASSLDRHFNGGYTF. The CDR3 DNA reads TGTGCCAGCAGCTTAGATAGACATTTCAACGGTGGCTACACCTTC.

The V gene is TRBV29-1, the J gene TRBJ2-4; D possibly corresponds to TRBD2 (6 bases). V gave up 1 base and J gave up 4 bases, with 8 bases separating them. The germline V gene has CDR1 SQVTM and CDR2 ANQGSEA. CDR3 length: 13 residues. Here the CDR3 reads CSVEGAGKNIQYF. The CDR3, as DNA: TGCAGCGTTGAAGGGGCGGGGAAAAACATTCAGTACTTC.

This chain joins TRBV7-9 and TRBJ1-5, with 7 bases fitting TRBD1. The CDR3 has 17 residues. J was trimmed by 5 bases and V by 1 base; bases with no gene match: 11. Germline V lookup: CDR1 SEHNR, CDR2 FQNEAQ (reference sequence). This CDR3 reads CASSLVPTGRGDQPQHF. For the CDR3, the DNA is TGTGCCAGCAGCTTAGTTCCGACAGGGAGAGGGGATCAGCCCCAGCATTTT.

This clone was detected once. V usage is TRBV7-8 and J usage is TRBJ2-2, with 9 bases that match TRBD2. Germline-derived CDR1 and CDR2 are SGHVS and FQNEAQ. CDR3 length equals 15 residues. After removal of 5 bases from V and 5 bases from J, the junction contained 6 bases not matched to a gene. Here the CDR3 DNA reads TGTGCCAGCAGCCTGGGACTAGCATGGACCGGGGAGCTGTTTTTT. Its protein product is CASSLGLAWTGELFF.

This chain connects TRBV10-3 to TRBJ1-5, with 7 bases matching TRBD1. Per the germline V gene, CDR1 is ENHRY and CDR2 is SYGVKD. V shed 2 bases, J shed 1 base, and the junction held 2 bases outside the gene matches. The CDR3 spans 15 residues. The CDR3 nucleotides are TGTGCCATCAGTGAGGACAGGGAGAGCAATCAGCCCCAGCATTTT. Protein sequence: CAISEDRESNQPQHF.

The rearrangement uses TRBV7-2 and TRBJ1-1; D call uncertain. This CDR3 comprises 13 residues. Germline V gene lookup returns CDR1 SGHTA and CDR2 FQGNSA. V lost 1 base and J 6 bases, leaving 9 bases between the germline ends. This CDR3 reads CASSLGVIPEAFF. CDR3 bases: TGTGCCAGCAGCTTAGGTGTAATACCTGAAGCTTTCTTT. The full variable domain, in which reference TRBV7-2 and TRBJ1-1 provide the parts outside the CDR3, is GAGVSQSPSNKVTEKGKDVELRCDPISGHTALYWYRQSLGQGLEFLIYFQGNSAPDKSGLPSDRFSAERTGGSVSTLTIQRTQQEDSAVYLCASSLGVIPEAFFGQGTRLTVV.

This chain uses TRBV21-1 with TRBJ2-1; the DNA was not used to check the table's D call, TRBD1. TRBV21-1 is described as a pseudogene. The CDR3 consists of 16 residues. The CDR3 nucleotides are TGTGCCAGCAGCTCCTCGACAGGTGTAACCTACAATGAGCAGTTCTTC. Translated, it gives CASSSSTGVTYNEQFF.

The chain carries TRBV30 and TRBJ1-5; D is unresolved. Germline V CDR1 and CDR2: GTSNPN, SVGIG (reference sequence). V was clipped by 0 bases and J by 7 bases, with 10 bases between them. The CDR3 spans 13 residues. CDR3 coding DNA: TGTGCCTGGAGTGTGGCCCCCAGACAGCCCCAGCATTTT. This codes for CAWSVAPRQPQHF.